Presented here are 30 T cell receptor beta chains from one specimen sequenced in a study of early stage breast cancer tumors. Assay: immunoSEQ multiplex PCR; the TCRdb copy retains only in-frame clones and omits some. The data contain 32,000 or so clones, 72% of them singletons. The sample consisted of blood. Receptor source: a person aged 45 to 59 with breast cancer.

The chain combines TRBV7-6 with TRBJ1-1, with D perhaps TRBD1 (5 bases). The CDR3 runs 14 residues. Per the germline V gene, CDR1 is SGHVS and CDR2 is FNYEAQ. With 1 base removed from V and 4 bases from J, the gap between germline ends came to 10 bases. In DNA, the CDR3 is TGTGCCAGCAGCTTAGGGGACGGAGTCACTGAAGCTTTCTTT. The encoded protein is CASSLGDGVTEAFF.

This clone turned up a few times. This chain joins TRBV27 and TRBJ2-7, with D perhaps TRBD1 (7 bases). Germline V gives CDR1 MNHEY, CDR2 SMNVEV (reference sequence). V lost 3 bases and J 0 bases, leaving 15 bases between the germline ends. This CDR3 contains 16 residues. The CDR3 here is CASSLSGQGGSYEQYF. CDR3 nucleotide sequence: TGTGCCAGCAGTTTGAGCGGCCAGGGGGGCTCCTACGAGCAGTACTTC.

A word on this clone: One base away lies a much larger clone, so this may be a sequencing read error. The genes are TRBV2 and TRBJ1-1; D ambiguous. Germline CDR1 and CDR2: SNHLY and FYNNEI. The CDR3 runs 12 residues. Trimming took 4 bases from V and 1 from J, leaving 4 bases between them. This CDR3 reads CASSAANTEAFF. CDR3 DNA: TGTGCCAGCAGTGCAGCGAACACTGAAGCTTTCTTT.

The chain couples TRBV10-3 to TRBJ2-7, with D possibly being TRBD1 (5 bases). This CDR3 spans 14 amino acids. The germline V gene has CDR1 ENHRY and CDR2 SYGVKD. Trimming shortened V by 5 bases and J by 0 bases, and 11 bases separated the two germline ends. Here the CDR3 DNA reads TGTGCCATCAGTCAGGACACCGTCTCCTACGAGCAGTACTTC. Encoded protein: CAISQDTVSYEQYF.

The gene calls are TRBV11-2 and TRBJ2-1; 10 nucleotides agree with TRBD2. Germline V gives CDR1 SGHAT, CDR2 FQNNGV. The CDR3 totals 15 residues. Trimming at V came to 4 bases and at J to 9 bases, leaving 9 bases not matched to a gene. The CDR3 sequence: CASSSTLAGVSEQFF. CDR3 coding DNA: TGTGCCAGCAGCTCAACCCTAGCGGGAGTTAGTGAGCAGTTCTTC.

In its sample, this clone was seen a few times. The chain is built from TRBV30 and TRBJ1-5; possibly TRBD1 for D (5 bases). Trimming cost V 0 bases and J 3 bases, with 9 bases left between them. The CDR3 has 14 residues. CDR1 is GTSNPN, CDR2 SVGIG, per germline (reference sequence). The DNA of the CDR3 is TGTGCCTGGAGTGTAGTCAGGGCCAATCAGCCCCAGCATTTT. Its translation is CAWSVVRANQPQHF.

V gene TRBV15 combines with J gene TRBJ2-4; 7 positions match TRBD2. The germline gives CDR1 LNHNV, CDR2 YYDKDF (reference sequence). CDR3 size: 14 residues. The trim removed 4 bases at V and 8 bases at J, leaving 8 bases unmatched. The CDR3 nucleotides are TGTGCCACCAGCACGACTAGCAGGTTAGACATTCAGTACTTC. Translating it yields CATSTTSRLDIQYF. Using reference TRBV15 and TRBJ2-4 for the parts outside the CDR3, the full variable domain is DAMVIQNPRYQVTQFGKPVTLSCSQTLNHNVMYWYQQKSSQAPKLLFHYYDKDFNNEADTPDNFQSRRPNTSFCFLDIRSPGLGDTAMYLCATSTTSRLDIQYFGAGTRLSVL.

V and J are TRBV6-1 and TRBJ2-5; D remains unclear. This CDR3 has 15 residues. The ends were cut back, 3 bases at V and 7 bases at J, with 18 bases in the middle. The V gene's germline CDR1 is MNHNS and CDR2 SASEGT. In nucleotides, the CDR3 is TGTGCCAGCAGTGACAGGCAATCTAATCGGGCGACCCAGTACTTC. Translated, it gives CASSDRQSNRATQYF.

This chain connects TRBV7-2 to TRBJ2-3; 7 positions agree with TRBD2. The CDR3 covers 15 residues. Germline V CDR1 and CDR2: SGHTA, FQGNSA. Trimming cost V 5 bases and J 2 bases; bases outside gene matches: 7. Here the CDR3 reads CASSPQAGPTDTQYF. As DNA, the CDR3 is TGTGCCAGCAGCCCTCAAGCGGGACCCACAGATACGCAGTATTTT.

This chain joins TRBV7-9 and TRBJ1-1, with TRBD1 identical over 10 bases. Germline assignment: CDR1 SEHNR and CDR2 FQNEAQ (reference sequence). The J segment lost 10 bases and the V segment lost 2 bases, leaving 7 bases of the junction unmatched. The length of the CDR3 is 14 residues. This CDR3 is CASSLTTGGGLAFF. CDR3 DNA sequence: TGTGCCAGCAGCTTAACGACAGGGGGCGGTTTAGCTTTCTTT.

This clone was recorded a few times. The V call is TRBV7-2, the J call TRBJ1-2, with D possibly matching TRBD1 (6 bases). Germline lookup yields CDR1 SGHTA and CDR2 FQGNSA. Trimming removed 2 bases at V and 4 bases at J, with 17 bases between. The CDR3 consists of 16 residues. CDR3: CASSLMPGQTTYGYTF. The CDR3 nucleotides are TGTGCCAGCAGCTTAATGCCAGGACAGACCACCTATGGCTACACCTTC.

In DNA form, the CDR3 reads TGTGCCAGCGGAGACTCCTCCTCCTACAATGAGCAGTTCTTC. It encodes CASGDSSSYNEQFF. The chain has TRBV18 and TRBJ2-1; D remains ambiguous. From germline, CDR1 is KGHSH and CDR2 LQKENI. Trimming stripped 8 bases from V and 0 bases from J, with 11 bases between. The CDR3 has 14 amino acids.

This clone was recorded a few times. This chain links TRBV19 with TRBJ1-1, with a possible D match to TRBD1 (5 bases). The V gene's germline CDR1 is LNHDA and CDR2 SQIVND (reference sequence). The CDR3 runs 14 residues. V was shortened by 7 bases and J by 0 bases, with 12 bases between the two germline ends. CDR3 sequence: CASMGHRLNTEAFF. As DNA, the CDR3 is TGTGCCAGTATGGGGCACAGGTTGAACACTGAAGCTTTCTTT.

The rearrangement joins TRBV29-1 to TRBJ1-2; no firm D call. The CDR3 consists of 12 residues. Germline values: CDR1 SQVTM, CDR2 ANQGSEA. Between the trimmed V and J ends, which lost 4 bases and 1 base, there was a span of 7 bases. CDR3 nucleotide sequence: TGCAGCGTTGTTGCAGTTAACTATGGCTACACCTTC. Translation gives CSVVAVNYGYTF.

CDR3 protein: CAIGAGGGGETQYF. In DNA, the CDR3 is TGTGCCATCGGGGCGGGAGGAGGCGGAGAGACCCAGTACTTC. The chain is built from TRBV10-3 and TRBJ2-5; 8 bases align to TRBD2. V was pared by 8 bases and J by 4 bases, with 9 bases of the junction left unmatched. The CDR3 has 14 residues. Germline CDR1 is ENHRY and CDR2 is SYGVKD.

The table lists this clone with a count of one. CDR3 amino acids: CASSPEAGWGYGYTF. CDR3 in DNA: TGTGCCAGCAGCCCCGAGGCAGGGTGGGGGTATGGCTACACCTTC. V gene TRBV11-2 combines with J gene TRBJ1-2, with D perhaps matching TRBD1 (5 bases). V shed 5 bases and J shed 5 bases, with 18 bases lying between them. This CDR3 contains 15 residues. CDR1 SGHAT and CDR2 FQNNGV come from the germline V gene.

The CDR3: CASSYGGSAYEQYF. The CDR3 region has the DNA TGTGCCAGCAGTTACGGGGGGTCGGCCTACGAGCAGTACTTC. This chain uses TRBV6-5 with TRBJ2-7, with a possible D match to TRBD2 (6 bases). CDR3 size: 14 residues. Trimming stripped 2 bases from V and 2 bases from J, with 10 bases between. Germline CDR1 and CDR2: MNHEY and SVGAGI.

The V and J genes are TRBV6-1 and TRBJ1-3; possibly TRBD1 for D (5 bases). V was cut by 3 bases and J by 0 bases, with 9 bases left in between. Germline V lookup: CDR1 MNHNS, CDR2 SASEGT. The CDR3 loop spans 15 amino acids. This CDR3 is CASSEGRPSGNTIYF. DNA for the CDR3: TGTGCCAGCAGTGAGGGACGGCCCTCTGGAAACACCATATATTTT.

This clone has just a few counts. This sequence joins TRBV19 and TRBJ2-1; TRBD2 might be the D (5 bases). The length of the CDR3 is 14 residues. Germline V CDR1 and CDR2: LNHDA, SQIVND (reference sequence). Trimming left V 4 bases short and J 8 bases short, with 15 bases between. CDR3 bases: TGTGCCAGTAGTACCAGTGAGGGAGTTGATGAGCAGTTCTTC. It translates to CASSTSEGVDEQFF.

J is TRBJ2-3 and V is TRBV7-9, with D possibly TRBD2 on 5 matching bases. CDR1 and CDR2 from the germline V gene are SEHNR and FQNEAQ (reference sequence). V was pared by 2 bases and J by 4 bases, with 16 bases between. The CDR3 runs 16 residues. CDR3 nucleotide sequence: TGTGCCAGCAGCTTATCCGACTATCCCATAGCAGATACGCAGTATTTT. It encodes CASSLSDYPIADTQYF.

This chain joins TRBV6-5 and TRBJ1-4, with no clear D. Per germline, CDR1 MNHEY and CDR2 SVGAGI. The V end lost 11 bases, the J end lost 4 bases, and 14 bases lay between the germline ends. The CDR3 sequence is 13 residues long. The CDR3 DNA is TGTGCCGGAACCGGGCTGTTTAATGAAAAACTGTTTTTT. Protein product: CAGTGLFNEKLFF.

As DNA, the CDR3 is TGTGCCAGCAGTGAATTGAATGCAGGGGCCGTAGGGGAGCAGTTCTTC. It is translated as CASSELNAGAVGEQFF. This chain links TRBV6-1 with TRBJ2-1, with D possibly matching TRBD1 (6 bases). Trimming left V 2 bases short and J 10 bases short, with 21 bases between. CDR3 size: 16 residues. Germline assignment: CDR1 MNHNS and CDR2 SASEGT.

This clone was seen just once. The CDR3: CASSLAGGTSNEQFF. CDR3 coding DNA: TGTGCCAGCAGCCTAGCGGGAGGAACCTCCAATGAGCAGTTCTTC. This chain uses TRBV9 with TRBJ2-1, with 11 positions matching TRBD2. CDR3 length: 15 amino acids. Losses at the gene ends were 4 bases for V and 6 bases for J; bases not matched to a gene: 6. The V gene's germline CDR1 is SGDLS and CDR2 YYNGEE.

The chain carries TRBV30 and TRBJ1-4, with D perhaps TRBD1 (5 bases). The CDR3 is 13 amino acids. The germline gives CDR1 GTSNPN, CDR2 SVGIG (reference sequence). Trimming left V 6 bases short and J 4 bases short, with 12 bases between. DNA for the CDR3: TGTGCCTGCTATGGGGCTGGTAATGAAAAACTGTTTTTT. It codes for CACYGAGNEKLFF.

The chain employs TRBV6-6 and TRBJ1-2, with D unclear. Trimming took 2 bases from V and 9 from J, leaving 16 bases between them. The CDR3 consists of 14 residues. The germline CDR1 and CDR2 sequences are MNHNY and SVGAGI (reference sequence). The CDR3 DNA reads TGTGCCAGCAGTTACGAGCAGTCCGGATACCGCTACACCTTC. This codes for CASSYEQSGYRYTF.

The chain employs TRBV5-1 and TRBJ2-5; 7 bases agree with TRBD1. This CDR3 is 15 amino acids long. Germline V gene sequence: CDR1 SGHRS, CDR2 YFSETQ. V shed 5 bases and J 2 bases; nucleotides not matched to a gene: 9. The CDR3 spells CASRGTVSTQETQYF. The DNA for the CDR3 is TGCGCCAGCAGAGGGACAGTGTCCACACAAGAGACCCAGTACTTC.

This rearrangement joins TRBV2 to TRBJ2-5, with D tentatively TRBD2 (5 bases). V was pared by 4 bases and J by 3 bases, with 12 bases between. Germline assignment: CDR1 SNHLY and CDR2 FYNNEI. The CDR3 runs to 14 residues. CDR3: CASSGSGRKETQYF. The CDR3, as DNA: TGTGCCAGCAGTGGGAGCGGACGAAAAGAGACCCAGTACTTC.

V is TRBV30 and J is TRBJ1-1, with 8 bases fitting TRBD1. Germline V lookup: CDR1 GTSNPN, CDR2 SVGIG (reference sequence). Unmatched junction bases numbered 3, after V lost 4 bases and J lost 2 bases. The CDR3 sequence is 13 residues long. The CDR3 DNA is TGTGCCTGGACTACAGGGGGAAACACTGAAGCTTTCTTT. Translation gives CAWTTGGNTEAFF.

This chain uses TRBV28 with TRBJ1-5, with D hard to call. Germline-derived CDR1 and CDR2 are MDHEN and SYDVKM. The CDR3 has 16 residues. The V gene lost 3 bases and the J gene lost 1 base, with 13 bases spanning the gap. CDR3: CASSFGVRGSNQPQHF. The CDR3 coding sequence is TGTGCCAGCAGTTTTGGGGTCAGAGGGAGCAATCAGCCCCAGCATTTT.

The CDR3 nucleotides read TGTGCCAGCAGTTCCTCCGGGACTAGTAGTGAGCAGTACTTC. It yields the protein CASSSSGTSSEQYF. The chain combines TRBV6-6 with TRBJ2-7; 8 bases map to TRBD2. Germline values: CDR1 MNHNY, CDR2 SVGAGI (reference sequence). After removal of 4 bases from V and 7 bases from J, the junction contained 9 bases not matched to a gene. CDR3 size: 14 residues.